Sequencing of this T cell receptor (beta chain) was carried out in a study of cytomegalovirus exposure and HLA in healthy donors. The length of the CDR3 is 15 residues. The V end lost 4 bases, the J end lost 0 bases, and 14 bases lay between the germline ends. In germline, CDR1 is SGDLS, CDR2 YYNGEE. 13 Jbeta primers and 60 Vbeta primers were used for the PCR. Libraries were prepared by immunoSEQ multiplex PCR; TCRdb keeps only in-frame clonotypes and omits some of them. The sample includes around 50,000 clones. This chain uses TRBV9 with TRBJ2-7; a possible D gene is TRBD1 (6 bases). The TCR sequence derives from a male donor in good health and CMV-seronegative. The material sequenced was PBMCs. The CDR3 here is CASSYSGDTSYEQYF. DNA for the CDR3: TGTGCCAGCAGCTACTCCGGGGACACCTCCTACGAGCAGTACTTC. The full variable domain, completed using reference TRBV9 and TRBJ2-7, is DSGVTQTPKHLITATGQRVTLRCSPRSGDLSVYWYQQSLDQGLQFLIQYYNGEERAKGNILERFSAQQFPDLHSELNLSSLELGDSALYFCASSYSGDTSYEQYFGPGTRLTVT.